This TCR beta chain is drawn from a study of human T cells and chemical hapten exposure. It was from unfractionated whole blood that total RNA was extracted. Comment on this clonotype: What it recognizes is unknown.

General study findings and limits: After DPC sensitization, TCRs above 1 in 1000 frequency showed no change.

V gave up 2 bases and J gave up 10 bases; unmatched junction bases: 9. Germline V gene sequence: CDR1 MNHEY, CDR2 SVGAGI. The CDR3 totals 14 residues. Individual cDNA molecules received unique molecular identifiers in the library. Per the study methods: There were a median of approximately 88,000 TCRs per sample, with a range from about 23,224 to 690,600. A single record per CDR3 protein comes from TCRdb applying MiXCR to the 5' RACE reads. The V and J calls reflect TCRdb's pipeline rather than the authors' work. The sample yields tens of thousands of distinct CDR3 sequences, about 7.7% seen once. The clonotype originates from a male donor in good health. This chain uses TRBV6-5 with TRBJ1-1; 8 bases fit TRBD1. As DNA, the CDR3 is TGTGCCAGCAGTTACGGTGGGCAGGGGACAGGAGCTTTCTTT. As protein: CASSYGGQGTGAFF.